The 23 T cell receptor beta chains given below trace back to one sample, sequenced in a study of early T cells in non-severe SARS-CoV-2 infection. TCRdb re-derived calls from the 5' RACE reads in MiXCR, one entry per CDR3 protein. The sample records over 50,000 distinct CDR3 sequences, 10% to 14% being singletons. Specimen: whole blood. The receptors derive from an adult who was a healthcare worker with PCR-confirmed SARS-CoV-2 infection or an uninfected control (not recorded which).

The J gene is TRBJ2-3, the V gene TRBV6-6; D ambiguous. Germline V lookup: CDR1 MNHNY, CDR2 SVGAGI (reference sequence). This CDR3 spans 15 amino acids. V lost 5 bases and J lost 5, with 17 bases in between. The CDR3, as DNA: TGTGCCAGCAGTCAAAGAAGAGCAGCCCTAGATACGCAGTATTTT. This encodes CASSQRRAALDTQYF.

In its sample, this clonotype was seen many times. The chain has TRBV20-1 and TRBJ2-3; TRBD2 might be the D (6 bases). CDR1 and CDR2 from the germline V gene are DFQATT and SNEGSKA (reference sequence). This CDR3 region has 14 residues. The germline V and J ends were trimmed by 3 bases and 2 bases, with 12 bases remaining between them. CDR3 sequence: CSASRLGFTDTQYF. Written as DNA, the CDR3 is TGCAGTGCTAGTCGACTAGGTTTCACAGATACGCAGTATTTT.

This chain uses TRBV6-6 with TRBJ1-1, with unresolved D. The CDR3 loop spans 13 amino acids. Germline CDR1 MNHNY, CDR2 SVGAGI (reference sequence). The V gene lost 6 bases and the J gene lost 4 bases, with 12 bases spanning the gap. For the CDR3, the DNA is TGTGCCAGCAGGACGGGGTGGCTCACTGAAGCTTTCTTT. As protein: CASRTGWLTEAFF.

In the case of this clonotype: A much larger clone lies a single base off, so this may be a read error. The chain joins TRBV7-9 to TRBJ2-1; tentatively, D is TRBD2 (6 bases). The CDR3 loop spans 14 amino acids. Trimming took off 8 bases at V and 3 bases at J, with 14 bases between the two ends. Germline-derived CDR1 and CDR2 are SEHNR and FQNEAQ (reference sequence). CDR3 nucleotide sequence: TGTGCCAGCTGCGCCAGCGGGCGCTACAATGAGCAGTTCTTC. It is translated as CASCASGRYNEQFF.

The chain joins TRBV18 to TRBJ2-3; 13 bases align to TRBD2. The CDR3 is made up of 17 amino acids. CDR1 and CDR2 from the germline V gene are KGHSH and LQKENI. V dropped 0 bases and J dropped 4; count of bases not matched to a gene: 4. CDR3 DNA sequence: TGTGCCAGCTCACCACCCACTAGCGGGGGGGCCGCAGATACGCAGTATTTT. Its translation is CASSPPTSGGAADTQYF.

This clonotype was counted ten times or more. In DNA, the CDR3 is TGTGCCAGCAGCCCCAGCGGCGCCGACCGAAATGGGGAGCTGTTTTTT. It encodes CASSPSGADRNGELFF. The rearrangement joins TRBV12-3 or TRBV12-4 to TRBJ2-2; weak D call: TRBD2 (5 bases). The CDR3 sequence is 16 residues long. V lost 6 bases to trimming and J lost 8 bases, with 22 bases between them.

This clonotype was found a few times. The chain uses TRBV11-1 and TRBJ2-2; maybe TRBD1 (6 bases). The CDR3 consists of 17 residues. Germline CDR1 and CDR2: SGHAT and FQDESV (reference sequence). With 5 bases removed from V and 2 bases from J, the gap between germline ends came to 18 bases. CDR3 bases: TGTGCCAGCAGCCCCCGCATCCGGACAGCCAACACCGGGGAGCTGTTTTTT. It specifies CASSPRIRTANTGELFF. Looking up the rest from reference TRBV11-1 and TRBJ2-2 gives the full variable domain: EAEVAQSPRYKITEKSQAVAFWCDPISGHATLYWYRQILGQGPELLVQFQDESVVDDSQLPKDRFSAERLKGVDSTLKIQPAELGDSAMYLCASSPRIRTANTGELFFGEGSRLTVL.

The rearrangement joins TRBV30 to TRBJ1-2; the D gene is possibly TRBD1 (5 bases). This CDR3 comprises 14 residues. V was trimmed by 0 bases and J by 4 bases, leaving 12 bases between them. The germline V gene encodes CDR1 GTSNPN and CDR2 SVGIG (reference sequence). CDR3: CAWSVQGLSYGYTF. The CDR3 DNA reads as TGTGCCTGGAGTGTCCAGGGATTGAGCTATGGCTACACCTTC.

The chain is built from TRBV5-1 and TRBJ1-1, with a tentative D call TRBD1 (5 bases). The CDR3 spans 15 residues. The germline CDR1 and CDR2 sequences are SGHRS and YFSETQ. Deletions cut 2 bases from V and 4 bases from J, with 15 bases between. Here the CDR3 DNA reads TGCGCCAGCAGCTTTCTTACCGGGGCGGGCACTGAAGCTTTCTTT. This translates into CASSFLTGAGTEAFF.

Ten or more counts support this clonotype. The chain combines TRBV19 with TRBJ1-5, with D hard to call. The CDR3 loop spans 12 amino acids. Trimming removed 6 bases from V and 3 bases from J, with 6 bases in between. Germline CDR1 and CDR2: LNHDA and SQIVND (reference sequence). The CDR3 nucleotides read TGTGCCAGTAGGTCGAACAATCAGCCCCAGCATTTT. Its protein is CASRSNNQPQHF.

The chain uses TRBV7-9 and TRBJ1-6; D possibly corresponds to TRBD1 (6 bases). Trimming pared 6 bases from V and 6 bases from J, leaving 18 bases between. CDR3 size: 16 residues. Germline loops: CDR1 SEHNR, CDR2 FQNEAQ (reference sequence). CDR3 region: CASSSPAGRGNSPLHF. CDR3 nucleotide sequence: TGTGCCAGCAGTTCCCCGGCGGGCAGGGGTAATTCACCCCTCCACTTT.

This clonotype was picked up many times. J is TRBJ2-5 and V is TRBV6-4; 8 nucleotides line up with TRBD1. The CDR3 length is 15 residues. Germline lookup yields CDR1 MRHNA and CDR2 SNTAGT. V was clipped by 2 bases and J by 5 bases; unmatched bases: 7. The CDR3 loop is CASSDEPGGLETQYF. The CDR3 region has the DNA TGTGCCAGCAGTGACGAGCCAGGGGGCTTGGAGACCCAGTACTTC.

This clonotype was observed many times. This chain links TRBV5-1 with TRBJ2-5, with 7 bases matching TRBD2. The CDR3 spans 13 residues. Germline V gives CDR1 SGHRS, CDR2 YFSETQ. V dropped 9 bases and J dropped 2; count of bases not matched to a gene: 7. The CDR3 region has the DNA TGCGCCACCTCCGGCGGGGGTCAAGAGACCCAGTACTTC. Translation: CATSGGGQETQYF.

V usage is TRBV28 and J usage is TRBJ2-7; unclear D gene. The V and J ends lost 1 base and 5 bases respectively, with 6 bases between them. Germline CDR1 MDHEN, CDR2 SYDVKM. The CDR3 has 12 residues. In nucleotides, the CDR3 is TGTGCCAGCAGTTTATCTCGGGACGAGCAGTACTTC. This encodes CASSLSRDEQYF.

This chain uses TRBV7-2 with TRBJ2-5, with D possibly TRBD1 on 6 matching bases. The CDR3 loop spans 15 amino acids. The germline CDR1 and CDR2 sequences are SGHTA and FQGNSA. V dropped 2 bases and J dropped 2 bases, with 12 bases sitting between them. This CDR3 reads CASSLPGAPQETQYF. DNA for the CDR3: TGTGCCAGCAGCTTACCAGGGGCCCCGCAAGAGACCCAGTACTTC.

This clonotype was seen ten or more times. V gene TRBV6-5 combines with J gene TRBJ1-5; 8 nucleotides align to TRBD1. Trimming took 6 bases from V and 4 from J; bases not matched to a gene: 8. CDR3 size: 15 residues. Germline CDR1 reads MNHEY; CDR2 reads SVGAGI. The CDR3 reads CASSLGQGRNQPQHF. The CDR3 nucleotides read TGTGCCAGCAGCCTCGGACAGGGTCGAAATCAGCCCCAGCATTTT.

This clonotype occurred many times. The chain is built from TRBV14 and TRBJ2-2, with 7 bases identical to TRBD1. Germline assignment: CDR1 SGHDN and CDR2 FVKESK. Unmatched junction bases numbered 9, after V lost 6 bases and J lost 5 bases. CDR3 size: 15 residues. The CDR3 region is CASSRLDRETGELFF. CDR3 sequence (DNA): TGTGCCAGCAGTCGTCTCGACAGGGAGACCGGGGAGCTGTTTTTT.

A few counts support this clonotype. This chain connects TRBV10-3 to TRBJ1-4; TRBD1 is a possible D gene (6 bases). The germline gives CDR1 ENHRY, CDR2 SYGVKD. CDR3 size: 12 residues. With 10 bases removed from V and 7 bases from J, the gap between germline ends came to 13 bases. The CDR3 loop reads CATGGGPEKLFF. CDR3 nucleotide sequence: TGTGCCACCGGGGGGGGGCCTGAAAAACTGTTTTTT.

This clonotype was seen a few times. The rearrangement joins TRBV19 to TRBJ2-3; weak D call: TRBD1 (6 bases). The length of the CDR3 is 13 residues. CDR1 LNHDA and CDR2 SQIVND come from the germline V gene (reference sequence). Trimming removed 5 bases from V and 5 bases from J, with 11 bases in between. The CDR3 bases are TGTGCCAGTAGTGGGCAGGGGAGAGATACGCAGTATTTT. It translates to CASSGQGRDTQYF.

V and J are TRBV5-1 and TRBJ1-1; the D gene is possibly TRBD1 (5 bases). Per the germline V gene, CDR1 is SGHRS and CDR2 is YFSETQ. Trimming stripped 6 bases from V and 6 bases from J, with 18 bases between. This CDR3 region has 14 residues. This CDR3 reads CASKILLGLSEAFF. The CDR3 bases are TGCGCCAGCAAGATATTATTGGGGCTCTCTGAAGCTTTCTTT.

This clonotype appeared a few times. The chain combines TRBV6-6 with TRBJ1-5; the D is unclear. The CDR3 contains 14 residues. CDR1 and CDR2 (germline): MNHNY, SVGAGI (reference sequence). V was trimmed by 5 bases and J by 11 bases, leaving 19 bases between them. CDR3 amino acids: CASSIVASSGSQHF. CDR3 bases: TGTGCCAGCAGTATAGTTGCATCCTCAGGTTCCCAGCATTTT.

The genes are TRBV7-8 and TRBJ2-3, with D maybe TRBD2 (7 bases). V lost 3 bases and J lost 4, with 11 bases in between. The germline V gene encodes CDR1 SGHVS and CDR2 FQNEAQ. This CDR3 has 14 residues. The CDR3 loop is CASSFRGGADTQYF. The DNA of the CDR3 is TGTGCCAGCAGCTTCAGGGGAGGGGCAGATACGCAGTATTTT.

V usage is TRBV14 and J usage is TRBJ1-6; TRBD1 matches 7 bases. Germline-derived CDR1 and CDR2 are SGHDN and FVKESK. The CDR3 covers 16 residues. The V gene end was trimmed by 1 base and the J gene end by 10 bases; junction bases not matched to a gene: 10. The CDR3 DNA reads TGTGCCAGCAGCCAAGGAGGAGGCAGGGGGAGCTCACCCCTCCACTTT. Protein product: CASSQGGGRGSSPLHF.